These 9 T cell receptor beta chains originate from one sample sequenced in a study of cytomegalovirus exposure and HLA in healthy donors. The study ran its PCR with 60 Vbeta and 13 Jbeta primers. TCRdb keeps only in-frame clones here, not all; method: immunoSEQ multiplex PCR. The top ten clones hold approximately 4% of a sample with some 150,000 clones, approximately 79% of them seen once. The sample was PBMCs. These receptor sequences come from a man in his late teens or twenties in good health and CMV-seropositive.

V is TRBV5-4 and J is TRBJ1-2, with a possible D match to TRBD1 (5 bases). Between the trimmed V and J ends, which lost 4 bases and 0 bases, there was a span of 16 bases. CDR3 length equals 16 residues. The V gene's germline CDR1 is SGHNT and CDR2 YYREEE (reference sequence). CDR3: CASSPTTQAPNYGYTF. The CDR3 region has the DNA TGTGCCAGCAGCCCTACCACACAGGCCCCTAACTATGGCTACACCTTC.

This sequence joins TRBV5-6 and TRBJ1-6; D unclear. The V gene lost 5 bases and the J gene lost 0 bases, with 12 bases spanning the gap. Germline V gene lookup returns CDR1 SGHDT and CDR2 YYEEEE. There are 16 residues in the CDR3. CDR3 sequence: CASRNTRDSYNSPLHF. CDR3 nucleotide sequence: TGTGCCAGCAGAAATACCCGGGACTCCTATAATTCACCCCTCCACTTT.

This chain uses TRBV19 with TRBJ1-5; D is unresolved. The ends were cut back, 4 bases at V and 6 bases at J, with 13 bases in the middle. This CDR3 has 14 residues. The germline CDR1 and CDR2 sequences are LNHDA and SQIVND (reference sequence). DNA of the CDR3: TGTGCCAGTAGTAGAGTAGGCGCGGGTCAGCCCCAGCATTTT. Translation: CASSRVGAGQPQHF.

CDR3: CATSRVFSKVVNTEAFF. CDR3 DNA sequence: TGTGCCACCAGCAGAGTATTTAGCAAGGTTGTGAACACTGAAGCTTTCTTT. The chain combines TRBV15 with TRBJ1-1, with unresolved D. Trimming left V 1 base short and J 0 bases short, with 15 bases between. This CDR3 is built from 17 residues. The germline V gene has CDR1 LNHNV and CDR2 YYDKDF (reference sequence).

In this sample, this clone turned up a few times. This chain joins TRBV7-2 and TRBJ1-5, with unresolved D. V gave up 2 bases and J gave up 2 bases, with 7 bases separating them. Germline CDR1 and CDR2: SGHTA and FQGNSA. The CDR3 runs to 14 residues. The CDR3 region is CASSLYGRNQPQHF. The CDR3, as DNA: TGTGCCAGCAGCTTATATGGCCGCAATCAGCCCCAGCATTTT.

This clone was counted a single time. For the CDR3, the DNA is TGTGCCAGCAGCCCCTTCTCCGGGGGCTACACCTTC. This translates into CASSPFSGGYTF. V and J are TRBV7-9 and TRBJ1-2; D not certain. The V end was cut by 5 bases, the J end by 8 bases, with 12 bases between. The CDR3 has 12 amino acids. Germline V gene lookup returns CDR1 SEHNR and CDR2 FQNEAQ (reference sequence).

This chain uses TRBV2 with TRBJ2-7; 7 bases fit TRBD2. The CDR3 length is 16 residues. Germline V lookup: CDR1 SNHLY, CDR2 FYNNEI. V lost 5 bases and J lost 0; bases outside the gene matches: 10. The CDR3 DNA sequence: TGTGCCAGCAGTTGGGGGGGACGGACGCTCTCCTACGAGCAGTACTTC. As protein: CASSWGGRTLSYEQYF.

Written as DNA, the CDR3 is TGTGCCAGCTCATTGGGGGGGGCAAATCAGCCCCAGCATTTT. As protein: CASSLGGANQPQHF. The J gene is TRBJ1-5, the V gene TRBV18; tentative D call: TRBD1 (6 bases). The CDR3 has 14 residues. Trimming cost V 5 bases and J 4 bases, with 12 bases left between them. Germline CDR1 KGHSH, CDR2 LQKENI.

The chain joins TRBV6-5 to TRBJ1-6; 9 positions match TRBD1. The CDR3 has 15 residues. Germline assignment: CDR1 MNHEY and CDR2 SVGAGI. The ends lost 2 bases at V and 7 bases at J; junction bases unmatched: 3. The CDR3 is CASSYMGTGNSPLHF. The DNA for the CDR3 is TGTGCCAGCAGTTACATGGGGACAGGGAATTCACCCCTCCACTTT.